This record looks at one T cell receptor beta chain sequence and its context. The antigen is undetermined. Sequencing libraries made from TCR beta cDNA carried unique molecular identifiers. TCRdb analysed the PCR reads with MiXCR anew, one entry per CDR3 protein. The sample carries roughly 620,000 distinct CDR3 sequences, about 40% recorded once. The record originates from a study of post-analysis software for immune sequencing data. Study background: Clinical courses comprised relapsing-remitting, secondary progressive and progressive-relapsing multiple sclerosis. Whole-study results and caveats: F-measure co-clustering was strong for batch-matched samples. When compared against controls, multiple sclerosis patients showed significantly lower normalized Chao1 diversity.

The sequencing input was blood. This receptor was identified in a girl aged 5-17 years with multiple sclerosis.

The CDR3 is CSGGPTSYNEQFF. The CDR3 DNA is TGCAGCGGGGGCCCGACTAGCTACAATGAGCAGTTCTTC. The chain links TRBV29-1 to TRBJ2-1, with a possible D match to TRBD2 (6 bases). V was clipped by 7 bases and J by 3 bases, with 13 bases between them. Germline V lookup: CDR1 SQVTM, CDR2 ANQGSEA. This CDR3 region has 13 residues.